The 11 T cell receptor beta chains listed next were all sequenced from one sample in a study of T cell responses to AZD1222 COVID-19 vaccine. Here immunoSEQ multiplex PCR was the method, and the copy in TCRdb shows in-frame clones only, minus some. This sample yields some 170,000 clones, of which 90% to 95% are seen a single time; approximately 4.8% belongs to the top ten. Sample: peripheral blood, taken 28 days after the second AZD1222 dose. The receptors were sampled from an adult who received the AZD1222 COVID-19 vaccine.

The chain links TRBV5-4 to TRBJ2-1; 10 bases fit TRBD2. With 0 bases clipped from V and 8 bases from J, the junction kept 8 bases outside the gene matches. CDR3 length equals 16 residues. The germline CDR1 and CDR2 sequences are SGHNT and YYREEE (reference sequence). Written as DNA, the CDR3 is TGTGCCAGCAGCTTGGCCGGGAGCGGGAGGGCGGATGAGCAGTTCTTC. Protein product: CASSLAGSGRADEQFF.

The chain uses TRBV7-2 and TRBJ2-2; 7 bases match TRBD1. The junction had 4 bases not matched to a gene; V was cut back by 8 bases and J by 1 base. CDR3 size: 14 residues. Germline assignment: CDR1 SGHTA and CDR2 FQGNSA. The CDR3 is CASRGQMNTGELFF. The CDR3 DNA is TGTGCCAGCCGGGGACAGATGAACACCGGGGAGCTGTTTTTT.

The chain couples TRBV5-1 to TRBJ2-1; a possible D gene is TRBD2 (5 bases). Looked up from germline, CDR1 is SGHRS and CDR2 is YFSETQ. The CDR3 is 15 residues long. V gave up 0 bases and J gave up 4 bases, with 11 bases separating them. The CDR3 loop reads CASSLVGGPYNEQFF. The CDR3 nucleotides are TGCGCCAGCAGCTTGGTGGGCGGGCCTTACAATGAGCAGTTCTTC. Supplemented by reference TRBV5-1 and TRBJ2-1, the full variable domain reads KAGVTQTPRYLIKTRGQQVTLSCSPISGHRSVSWYQQTPGQGLQFLFEYFSETQRNKGNFPGRFSGRQFSNSRSEMNVSTLELGDSALYLCASSLVGGPYNEQFFGPGTRLTVL.

This sequence joins TRBV4-1 and TRBJ2-1, with 12 nucleotides matching TRBD1. Trimming removed 4 bases from V and 2 bases from J; junction bases left unmatched: 18. CDR3 length: 21 amino acids. CDR1 MGHRA and CDR2 YSYEKL come from the germline V gene. Here the CDR3 reads CASSPSGIPGQGAVTYNEQFF. The CDR3 DNA reads TGCGCCAGCAGCCCCTCAGGCATCCCGGGACAGGGGGCCGTTACCTACAATGAGCAGTTCTTC.

The gene calls are TRBV18 and TRBJ1-2; D gene ambiguous. The CDR3 consists of 13 residues. Trimming took off 2 bases at V and 3 bases at J, with 7 bases between the two ends. Per germline, CDR1 KGHSH and CDR2 LQKENI. CDR3 in amino acids: CASSPKGYYGYTF. The CDR3 coding sequence is TGTGCCAGCTCACCAAAGGGATACTATGGCTACACCTTC.

Here the CDR3 DNA reads TGTGCCAGCAGTTTTGGGAGCTCCTATAATTCACCCCTCCACTTT. Residues: CASSFGSSYNSPLHF. The chain has TRBV28 and TRBJ1-6; D remains unclear. This CDR3 is 15 amino acids long. CDR1 is MDHEN, CDR2 SYDVKM, per germline. Trimming took 3 bases from V and 0 from J, leaving 6 bases between them.

This chain connects TRBV4-3 to TRBJ2-7; possibly TRBD2 for D (6 bases). The CDR3 runs to 14 residues. CDR1 is LGHNA and CDR2 is YSLEER in the germline V gene. Trimming shortened V by 2 bases and J by 5 bases, and 13 bases separated the two germline ends. CDR3 sequence: CASSQQGLGDEQYF. CDR3 sequence (DNA): TGCGCCAGCAGCCAACAGGGACTTGGGGACGAGCAGTACTTC.

CDR3 DNA sequence: TGTGCCAGCAGCCAAACCGGGATACCCTACGAGCAGTACTTC. It encodes CASSQTGIPYEQYF. The chain links TRBV6-2 or TRBV6-3 to TRBJ2-7, with a possible D match to TRBD2 (5 bases). This CDR3 is 14 amino acids long. Germline V gene data show CDR1 as MNHEY and CDR2 as SVGEGT. Trimming removed 6 bases at V and 2 bases at J, with 14 bases between.

The chain recombines TRBV2 with TRBJ1-5, with D unclear. CDR1 and CDR2 from the germline V gene are SNHLY and FYNNEI. With 1 base removed from V and 2 bases from J, the gap between germline ends came to 6 bases. The CDR3 is 14 residues long. The CDR3 nucleotides read TGTGCCAGCAGTGAAGGGGGTGGCAATCAGCCCCAGCATTTT. Translated: CASSEGGGNQPQHF.

The chain employs TRBV5-1 and TRBJ2-2, with 7 bases lining up with TRBD2. This CDR3 has 16 amino acids. Germline V gene data show CDR1 as SGHRS and CDR2 as YFSETQ. V dropped 2 bases and J dropped 2; count of bases not matched to a gene: 6. In DNA, the CDR3 is TGCGCCAGCAGCTTTACTAGCGTCGTAAACACCGGGGAGCTGTTTTTT. Protein product: CASSFTSVVNTGELFF.

The gene calls are TRBV27 and TRBJ2-5; 7 bases match TRBD1. Trimming at V came to 4 bases and at J to 2 bases, leaving 16 bases not matched to a gene. In germline, CDR1 is MNHEY, CDR2 SMNVEV (reference sequence). The CDR3 is 18 residues long. CDR3 loop: CASSSILPRDRLQETQYF. The CDR3 nucleotides read TGTGCCAGCAGTTCCATACTCCCCCGGGACAGATTACAAGAGACCCAGTACTTC.